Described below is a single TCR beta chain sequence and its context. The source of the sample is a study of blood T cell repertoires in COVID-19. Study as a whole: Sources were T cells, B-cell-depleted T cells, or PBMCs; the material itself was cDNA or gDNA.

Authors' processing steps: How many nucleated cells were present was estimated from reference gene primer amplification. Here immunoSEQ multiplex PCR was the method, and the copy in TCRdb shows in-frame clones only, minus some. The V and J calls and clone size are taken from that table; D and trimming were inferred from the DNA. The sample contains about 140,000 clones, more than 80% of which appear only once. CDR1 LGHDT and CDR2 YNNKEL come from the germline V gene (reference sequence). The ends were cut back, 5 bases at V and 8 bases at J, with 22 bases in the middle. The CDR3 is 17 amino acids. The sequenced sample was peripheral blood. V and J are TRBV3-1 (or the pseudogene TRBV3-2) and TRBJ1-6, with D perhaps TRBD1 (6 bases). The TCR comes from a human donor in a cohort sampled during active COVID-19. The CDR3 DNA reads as TGTGCCAGCAGCACCTTCCACGCGGGGGGGCGGGATTCACCCCTCCACTTT. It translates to CASSTFHAGGRDSPLHF.